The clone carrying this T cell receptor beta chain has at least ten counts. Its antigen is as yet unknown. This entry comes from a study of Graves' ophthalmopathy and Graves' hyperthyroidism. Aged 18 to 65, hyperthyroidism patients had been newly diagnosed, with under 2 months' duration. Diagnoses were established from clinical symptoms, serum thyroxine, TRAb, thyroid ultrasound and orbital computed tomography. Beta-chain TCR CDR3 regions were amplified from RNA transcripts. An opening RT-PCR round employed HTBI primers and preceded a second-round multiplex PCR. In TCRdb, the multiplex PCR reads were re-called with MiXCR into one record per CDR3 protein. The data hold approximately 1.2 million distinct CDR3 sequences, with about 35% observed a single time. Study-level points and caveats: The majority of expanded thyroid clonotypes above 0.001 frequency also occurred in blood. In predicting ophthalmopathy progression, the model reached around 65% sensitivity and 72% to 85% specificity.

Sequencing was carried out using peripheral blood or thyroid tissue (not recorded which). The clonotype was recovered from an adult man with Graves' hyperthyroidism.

As DNA, the CDR3 is TGTGCCAGCAGCTTGTCGGTTACGGACTATGGCTACACCTTC. Encoded protein: CASSLSVTDYGYTF. This chain joins TRBV7-2 and TRBJ1-2; D call uncertain. This CDR3 has 14 amino acids. In germline, CDR1 is SGHTA, CDR2 FQGNSA. V was clipped by 3 bases and J by 3 bases, with 11 bases between them. The full variable domain, in which reference TRBV7-2 and TRBJ1-2 provide the parts outside the CDR3, is GAGVSQSPSNKVTEKGKDVELRCDPISGHTALYWYRQSLGQGLEFLIYFQGNSAPDKSGLPSDRFSAERTGGSVSTLTIQRTQQEDSAVYLCASSLSVTDYGYTFGSGTRLTVV.